The 20 T cell receptor beta chains given below trace back to one sample, sequenced in a study of cytomegalovirus exposure and HLA in healthy donors. Assay used: immunoSEQ multiplex PCR; TCRdb lists only in-frame clones, some missing. The table shows approximately 150,000 clones, with approximately 81% occurring only once. The sample taken for sequencing was PBMCs. The source is a man aged 30 to 45 in good health and CMV-seropositive.

The V and J genes are TRBV19 and TRBJ1-1; 10 nucleotides align to TRBD1. The CDR3 has 15 amino acids. V was clipped by 5 bases and J by 7 bases; unmatched bases: 10. Germline CDR1 and CDR2: LNHDA and SQIVND (reference sequence). Here the CDR3 reads CASSHEGQGYGEAFF. DNA of the CDR3: TGTGCCAGTAGTCATGAGGGACAGGGGTACGGTGAAGCTTTCTTT. The variable domain in full, completed from reference TRBV19 and TRBJ1-1, reads DGGITQSPKYLFRKEGQNVTLSCEQNLNHDAMYWYRQDPGQGLRLIYYSQIVNDFQKGDIAEGYSVSREKKESFPLTVTSAQKNPTAFYLCASSHEGQGYGEAFFGQGTRLTVV.

This chain uses TRBV7-2 with TRBJ1-5; no clear D. Trimming took 2 bases from V and 2 from J, leaving 4 bases between them. The germline CDR1 and CDR2 sequences are SGHTA and FQGNSA. This CDR3 is built from 13 residues. This CDR3 reads CASSLSGNQPQHF. CDR3 DNA sequence: TGTGCCAGCAGCTTATCCGGCAATCAGCCCCAGCATTTT.

This chain links TRBV9 with TRBJ2-3, with 8 bases that match TRBD1. The V gene end was trimmed by 3 bases and the J gene end by 1 base; junction bases not matched to a gene: 4. There are 15 residues in the CDR3. Germline assignment: CDR1 SGDLS and CDR2 YYNGEE. CDR3 sequence (DNA): TGTGCCAGCAGCGCCCCGGACAGGGGCACAGATACGCAGTATTTT. Translating gives CASSAPDRGTDTQYF.

The chain combines TRBV7-6 with TRBJ1-2; D not certain. Germline V gene sequence: CDR1 SGHVS, CDR2 FNYEAQ. V lost 1 base and J 1 base, leaving 10 bases between the germline ends. The CDR3 totals 15 residues. The CDR3 nucleotides are TGTGCCAGCAGCTTAGTTAGCGGTAATAACTATGGCTACACCTTC. Translated, it gives CASSLVSGNNYGYTF.

V and J are TRBV30 and TRBJ1-3; possible D gene TRBD1, 6 bases. Per the germline V gene, CDR1 is GTSNPN and CDR2 is SVGIG (reference sequence). CDR3 length: 19 residues. The germline V and J ends were trimmed by 2 bases and 0 bases, with 23 bases remaining between them. The CDR3 nucleotides read TGTGCCTGGAGTCCCCGCCGGACAGCAGGTATCCTCTCTGGAAACACCATATATTTT. Translation gives CAWSPRRTAGILSGNTIYF.

V usage is TRBV15 and J usage is TRBJ1-5; the match to TRBD1 covers 8 bases. The ends lost 5 bases at V and 7 bases at J; junction bases unmatched: 13. The CDR3 length is 16 residues. The germline V gene has CDR1 LNHNV and CDR2 YYDKDF (reference sequence). Written as DNA, the CDR3 is TGTGCCACCAGCTGGGGAGCTACAGGGGGGGGACAGCCCCAGCATTTT. Its protein is CATSWGATGGGQPQHF. The entire variable domain, with the rest obtained from reference TRBV15 and TRBJ1-5, is as follows: DAMVIQNPRYQVTQFGKPVTLSCSQTLNHNVMYWYQQKSSQAPKLLFHYYDKDFNNEADTPDNFQSRRPNTSFCFLDIRSPGLGDTAMYLCATSWGATGGGQPQHFGDGTRLSIL.

The J gene is TRBJ2-7, the V gene TRBV9; 11 nucleotides line up with TRBD2. V shed 3 bases and J 4 bases; nucleotides not matched to a gene: 3. This CDR3 comprises 14 residues. Germline lookup yields CDR1 SGDLS and CDR2 YYNGEE. DNA of the CDR3: TGTGCCAGCAGCGCCACTAGCGGGAGTTACGAGCAGTACTTC. Encoded protein: CASSATSGSYEQYF.

The rearrangement links TRBV2 to TRBJ2-1; possibly TRBD1 for D (6 bases). The CDR3 has 14 amino acids. The V gene lost 4 bases and the J gene lost 7 bases, with 14 bases spanning the gap. Per the germline V gene, CDR1 is SNHLY and CDR2 is FYNNEI. The CDR3: CASSADRGENEQFF. As DNA, the CDR3 is TGTGCCAGCAGTGCGGACAGAGGAGAAAATGAGCAGTTCTTC.

The CDR3: CASSATATGNYGYTF. The CDR3 bases are TGCGCCAGCAGCGCCACGGCGACGGGGAACTATGGCTACACCTTC. The rearrangement joins TRBV5-1 to TRBJ1-2; D gene uncertain. From germline, CDR1 is SGHRS and CDR2 YFSETQ. This CDR3 region has 15 residues. V dropped 4 bases and J dropped 2 bases, with 15 bases sitting between them.

This chain links TRBV7-3 with TRBJ2-3; TRBD2 aligns across 12 bases. The germline V gene has CDR1 SGHTA and CDR2 FQGTGA. J gave up 3 bases and V 5 bases, and 6 bases lay outside the gene matches. The CDR3 consists of 16 residues. CDR3 protein: CASSPTGTSGTDTQYF. DNA for the CDR3: TGTGCCAGCAGCCCGACGGGGACTAGCGGGACAGATACGCAGTATTTT.

This chain uses TRBV10-3 with TRBJ1-1; 8 positions agree with TRBD1. Germline CDR1 is ENHRY and CDR2 is SYGVKD. This CDR3 region has 15 residues. V gave up 5 bases and J gave up 0 bases; unmatched junction bases: 5. CDR3 in DNA: TGTGCCATCAGTTCGGGACAGGTCATGAACACTGAAGCTTTCTTT. Translation gives CAISSGQVMNTEAFF.

The chain joins TRBV2 to TRBJ1-4; D unresolved. The CDR3 contains 16 residues. CDR1 and CDR2 (germline): SNHLY, FYNNEI. The V gene lost 5 bases and the J gene lost 0 bases, with 13 bases spanning the gap. In nucleotides, the CDR3 is TGTGCCAGCAGTTTTCTGGACTTTGCAACTAATGAAAAACTGTTTTTT. It codes for CASSFLDFATNEKLFF.

The rearrangement joins TRBV5-1 to TRBJ2-5; 7 bases are shared with TRBD1. Trimming at V came to 4 bases and at J to 7 bases, leaving 16 bases not matched to a gene. Per the germline V gene, CDR1 is SGHRS and CDR2 is YFSETQ. The CDR3 consists of 16 residues. Here the CDR3 DNA reads TGCGCCAGCAGCCAATATCGGGACAGAACTGAGAGGACCCAGTACTTC. Translating it yields CASSQYRDRTERTQYF.

This rearrangement joins TRBV6-5 to TRBJ1-1; 8 positions match TRBD1. Trimming cost V 6 bases and J 5 bases; bases outside gene matches: 5. This CDR3 spans 13 amino acids. Germline CDR1 reads MNHEY; CDR2 reads SVGAGI. CDR3 loop: CASSQGALTEAFF. CDR3 DNA sequence: TGTGCCAGCAGCCAGGGGGCGCTGACTGAAGCTTTCTTT.

The gene calls are TRBV10-3 and TRBJ2-5, with TRBD2 matching 9 bases. Germline CDR1 ENHRY, CDR2 SYGVKD. The CDR3 has 18 residues. V was clipped by 0 bases and J by 1 base; unmatched bases: 9. CDR3 in amino acids: CAISESWGAGGIQETQYF. The CDR3 region has the DNA TGTGCCATCAGTGAGTCGTGGGGAGCGGGGGGTATCCAAGAGACCCAGTACTTC.

This sequence joins TRBV10-3 and TRBJ1-2; 9 bases map to TRBD1. V trimming: 0 bases; J trimming: 6 bases; junction bases outside the gene matches: 8. Per the germline V gene, CDR1 is ENHRY and CDR2 is SYGVKD. The CDR3 covers 16 residues. The CDR3 nucleotides read TGTGCCATCAGTGAGTCGACACAGGGGGCCACTCATGGCTACACCTTC. Its protein product is CAISESTQGATHGYTF.

The chain is built from TRBV28 and TRBJ2-2; the D is unclear. The V gene's germline CDR1 is MDHEN and CDR2 SYDVKM. The V and J ends lost 2 bases and 1 base respectively, with 5 bases between them. This CDR3 is built from 14 residues. DNA for the CDR3: TGTGCCAGCAGTTTAGTACAGAACACCGGGGAGCTGTTTTTT. Translated, it gives CASSLVQNTGELFF.

J is TRBJ1-5 and V is TRBV2; possibly TRBD1 for D (5 bases). Trimming removed 5 bases from V and 5 bases from J, with 16 bases in between. The CDR3 loop spans 15 amino acids. CDR1 and CDR2 (germline): SNHLY, FYNNEI. The CDR3 nucleotides read TGTGCCAGCAGTCCAAGAAGGGGCAAATATCAGCCCCAGCATTTT. It translates to CASSPRRGKYQPQHF.

The rearrangement links TRBV7-9 to TRBJ2-5, with TRBD1 as a possible D gene (6 bases). CDR1 SEHNR and CDR2 FQNEAQ come from the germline V gene (reference sequence). There are 16 residues in the CDR3. V lost 5 bases, J lost 5 bases, and 21 bases lay in between. Written as DNA, the CDR3 is TGTGCCAGCAGCACCCCCTTTGGACAGCAAAGGGAGACCCAGTACTTC. Translating it yields CASSTPFGQQRETQYF.

The chain couples TRBV29-1 to TRBJ2-5, with D possibly being TRBD2 (6 bases). The CDR3 contains 13 residues. Per germline, CDR1 SQVTM and CDR2 ANQGSEA. CDR3 nucleotide sequence: TGCACTATGGCTATCGGAGGGCAGGAGACCCAGTACTTC. Translated, it gives CTMAIGGQETQYF.